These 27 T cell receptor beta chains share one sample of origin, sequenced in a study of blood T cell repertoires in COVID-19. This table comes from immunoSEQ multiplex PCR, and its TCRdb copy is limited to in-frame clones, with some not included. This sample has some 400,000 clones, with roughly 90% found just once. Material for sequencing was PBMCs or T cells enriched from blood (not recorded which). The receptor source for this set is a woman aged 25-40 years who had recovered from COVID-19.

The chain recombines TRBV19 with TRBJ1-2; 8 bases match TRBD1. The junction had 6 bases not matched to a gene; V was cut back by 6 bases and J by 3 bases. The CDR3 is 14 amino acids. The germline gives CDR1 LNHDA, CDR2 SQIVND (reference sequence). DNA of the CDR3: TGTGCCAGTAGGGTTTCGGGACAGGACTATGGCTACACCTTC. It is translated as CASRVSGQDYGYTF.

The CDR3 here is CASRGGQASGTEAFF. The CDR3 nucleotides read TGTGCCAGCAGGGGGGGACAGGCGAGTGGGACTGAAGCTTTCTTT. This sequence joins TRBV2 and TRBJ1-1; 8 nucleotides line up with TRBD1. V was pared by 6 bases and J by 5 bases, with 11 bases of the junction left unmatched. CDR1 and CDR2 from the germline V gene are SNHLY and FYNNEI. The CDR3 covers 15 residues.

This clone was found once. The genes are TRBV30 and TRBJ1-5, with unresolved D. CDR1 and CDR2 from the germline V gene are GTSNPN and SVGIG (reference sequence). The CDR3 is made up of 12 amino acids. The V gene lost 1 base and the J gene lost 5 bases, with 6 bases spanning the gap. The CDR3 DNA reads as TGTGCCTGGAGTGGAGGAGATCAGCCCCAGCATTTT. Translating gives CAWSGGDQPQHF.

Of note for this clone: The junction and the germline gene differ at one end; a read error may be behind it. The CDR3 coding sequence is TGTGCCAGCATCTTGTTTGGGGCCGAGAACACTGAAGCTTTCTTT. Residues: CASILFGAENTEAFF. The V gene is TRBV5-4, the J gene TRBJ1-1, with a weak D call TRBD1 (5 bases). Germline CDR1 reads SGHNT; CDR2 reads YYREEE (reference sequence). The CDR3 consists of 15 residues.

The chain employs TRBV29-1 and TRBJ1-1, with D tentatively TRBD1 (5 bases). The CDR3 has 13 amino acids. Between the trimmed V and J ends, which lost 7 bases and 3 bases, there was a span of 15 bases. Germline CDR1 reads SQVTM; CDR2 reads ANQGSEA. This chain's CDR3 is CSATGRLDTEAFF. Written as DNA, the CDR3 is TGCAGCGCCACAGGTCGATTGGACACTGAAGCTTTCTTT.

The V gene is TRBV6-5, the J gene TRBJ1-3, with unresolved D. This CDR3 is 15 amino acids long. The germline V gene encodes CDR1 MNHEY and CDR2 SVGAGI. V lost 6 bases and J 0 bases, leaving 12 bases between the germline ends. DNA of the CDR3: TGTGCCAGCAGCCCCGAGGCAAACTCTGGAAACACCATATATTTT. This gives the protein CASSPEANSGNTIYF.

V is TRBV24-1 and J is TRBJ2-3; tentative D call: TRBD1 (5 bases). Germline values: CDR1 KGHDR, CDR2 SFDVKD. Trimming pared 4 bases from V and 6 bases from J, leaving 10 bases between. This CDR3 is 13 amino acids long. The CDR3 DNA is TGTGCCACCAGTGAACAGGAACACGATACGCAGTATTTT. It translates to CATSEQEHDTQYF.

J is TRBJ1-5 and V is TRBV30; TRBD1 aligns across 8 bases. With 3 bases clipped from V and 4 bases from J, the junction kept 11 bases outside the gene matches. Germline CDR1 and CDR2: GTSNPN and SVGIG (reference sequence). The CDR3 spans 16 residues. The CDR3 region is CAWRPKRTGSNQPQHF. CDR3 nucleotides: TGTGCCTGGAGACCAAAGCGGACAGGGTCAAATCAGCCCCAGCATTTT.

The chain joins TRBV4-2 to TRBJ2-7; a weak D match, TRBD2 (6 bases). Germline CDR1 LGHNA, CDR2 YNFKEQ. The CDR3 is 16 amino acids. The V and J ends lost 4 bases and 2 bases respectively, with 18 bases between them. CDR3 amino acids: CASSRLSGASAYEQYF. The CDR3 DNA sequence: TGTGCCAGCAGCCGGCTTTCTGGTGCTAGCGCCTACGAGCAGTACTTC.

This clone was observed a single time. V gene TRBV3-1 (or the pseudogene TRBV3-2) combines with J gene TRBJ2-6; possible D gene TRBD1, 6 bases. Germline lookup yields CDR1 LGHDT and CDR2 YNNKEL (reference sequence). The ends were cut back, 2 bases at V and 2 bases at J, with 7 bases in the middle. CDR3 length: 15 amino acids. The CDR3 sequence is CASSQRQAGANVLTF. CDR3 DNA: TGTGCCAGCAGCCAACGACAGGCTGGGGCCAACGTCCTGACTTTC.

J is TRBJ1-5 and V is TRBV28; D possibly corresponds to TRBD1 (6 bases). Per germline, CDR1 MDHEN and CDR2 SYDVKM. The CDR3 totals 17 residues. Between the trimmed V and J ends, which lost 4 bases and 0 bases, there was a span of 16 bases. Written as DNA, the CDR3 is TGTGCCAGCAGTTGGGGGCCAGGGGAGTATAGCAATCAGCCCCAGCATTTT. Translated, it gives CASSWGPGEYSNQPQHF.

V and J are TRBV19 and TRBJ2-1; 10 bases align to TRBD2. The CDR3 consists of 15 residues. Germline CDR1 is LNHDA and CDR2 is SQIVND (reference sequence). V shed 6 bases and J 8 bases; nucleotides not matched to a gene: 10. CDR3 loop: CASSPLAGSGDEQFF. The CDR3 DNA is TGTGCCAGTAGCCCACTAGCGGGATCGGGAGATGAGCAGTTCTTC.

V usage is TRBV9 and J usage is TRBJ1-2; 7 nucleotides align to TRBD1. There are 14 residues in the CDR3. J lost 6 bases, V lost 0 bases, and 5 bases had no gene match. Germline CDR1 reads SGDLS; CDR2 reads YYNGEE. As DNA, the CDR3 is TGTGCCAGCAGCGTAGAAGGGGGCGCGGATGGCTACACCTTC. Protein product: CASSVEGGADGYTF.

CDR3 sequence (DNA): TGTGCCATCAGTGCAAACAGGGGAAGCAATCAGCCCCAGCATTTT. This sequence encodes CAISANRGSNQPQHF. This chain links TRBV10-3 with TRBJ1-5, with TRBD1 matching over 7 bases. The CDR3 spans 15 residues. V gave up 4 bases and J gave up 1 base; unmatched junction bases: 4. Germline-derived CDR1 and CDR2 are ENHRY and SYGVKD.

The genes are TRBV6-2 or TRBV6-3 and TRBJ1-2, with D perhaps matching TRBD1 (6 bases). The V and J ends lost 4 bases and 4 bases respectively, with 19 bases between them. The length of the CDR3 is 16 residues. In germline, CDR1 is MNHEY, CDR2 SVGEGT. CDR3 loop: CASSSVQTGLAYGYTF. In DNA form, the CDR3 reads TGTGCCAGCAGTTCCGTCCAAACAGGGTTAGCCTATGGCTACACCTTC.

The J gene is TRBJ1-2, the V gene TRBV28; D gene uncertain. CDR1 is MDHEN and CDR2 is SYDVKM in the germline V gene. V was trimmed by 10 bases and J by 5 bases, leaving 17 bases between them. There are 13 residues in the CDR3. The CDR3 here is CATEQPLSYGYTF. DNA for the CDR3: TGTGCCACCGAACAGCCCCTTTCGTATGGCTACACCTTC.

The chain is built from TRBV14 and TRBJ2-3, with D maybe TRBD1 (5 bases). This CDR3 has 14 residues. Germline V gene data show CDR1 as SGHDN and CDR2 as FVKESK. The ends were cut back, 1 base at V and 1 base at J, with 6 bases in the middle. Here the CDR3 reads CASSQVQGTDTQYF. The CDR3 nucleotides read TGTGCCAGCAGCCAAGTACAGGGCACAGATACGCAGTATTTT.

The CDR3 DNA sequence: TGCGCCAGCAGCCAAGAATATCCGGGAATGGTCACAGATACGCAGTATTTT. This translates into CASSQEYPGMVTDTQYF. The chain has TRBV4-1 and TRBJ2-3, with TRBD2 as a possible D gene (5 bases). The CDR3 has 17 residues. CDR1 and CDR2 (germline): MGHRA, YSYEKL. V lost 0 bases and J 2 bases, leaving 15 bases between the germline ends.

CDR3 nucleotides: TGTGCCACCAGCCTAACCTCAAGACTAGCGGGTTCAAACGAGCAGTACTTC. This encodes CATSLTSRLAGSNEQYF. The rearrangement uses TRBV15 and TRBJ2-7; 10 bases fit TRBD2. This CDR3 has 17 amino acids. Germline V gene data show CDR1 as LNHNV and CDR2 as YYDKDF (reference sequence). Unmatched junction bases numbered 15, after V lost 5 bases and J lost 5 bases.

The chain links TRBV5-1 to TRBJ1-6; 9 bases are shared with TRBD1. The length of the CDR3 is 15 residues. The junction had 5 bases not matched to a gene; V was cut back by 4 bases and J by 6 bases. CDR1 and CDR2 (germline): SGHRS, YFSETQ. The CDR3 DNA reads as TGCGCCAGCAGCCGAACAGGGGGCGCTAATTCACCCCTCCACTTT. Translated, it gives CASSRTGGANSPLHF.

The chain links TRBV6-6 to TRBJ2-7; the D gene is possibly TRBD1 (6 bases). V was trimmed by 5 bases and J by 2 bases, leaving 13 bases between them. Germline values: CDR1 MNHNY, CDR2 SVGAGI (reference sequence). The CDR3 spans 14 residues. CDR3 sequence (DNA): TGTGCCAGCAGTCTACCCGGGACAACCTACGAGCAGTACTTC. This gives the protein CASSLPGTTYEQYF.

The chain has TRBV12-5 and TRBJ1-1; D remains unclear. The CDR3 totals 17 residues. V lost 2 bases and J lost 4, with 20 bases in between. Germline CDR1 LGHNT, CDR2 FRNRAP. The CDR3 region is CASGLTPFREAGTEAFF. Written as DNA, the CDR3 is TGTGCTAGTGGTTTGACCCCTTTTAGAGAGGCGGGCACTGAAGCTTTCTTT. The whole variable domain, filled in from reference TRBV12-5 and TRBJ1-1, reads DARVTQTPRHKVTEMGQEVTMRCQPILGHNTVFWYRQTMMQGLELLAYFRNRAPLDDSGMPKDRFSAEMPDATLATLKIQPSEPRDSAVYFCASGLTPFREAGTEAFFGQGTRLTVV.

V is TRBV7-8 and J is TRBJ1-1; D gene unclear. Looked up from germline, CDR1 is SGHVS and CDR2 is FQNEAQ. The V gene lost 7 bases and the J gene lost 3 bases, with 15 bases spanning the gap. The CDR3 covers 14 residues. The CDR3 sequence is CASTPIQLHTEAFF. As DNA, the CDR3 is TGTGCCAGCACCCCAATACAGCTGCACACTGAAGCTTTCTTT.

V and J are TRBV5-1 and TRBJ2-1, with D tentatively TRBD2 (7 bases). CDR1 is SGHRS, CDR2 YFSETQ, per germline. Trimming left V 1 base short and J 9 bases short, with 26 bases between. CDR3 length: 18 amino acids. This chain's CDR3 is CASSLYIGGRSASGEQFF. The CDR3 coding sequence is TGCGCCAGCAGCTTGTACATCGGGGGGCGGTCAGCGTCGGGTGAGCAGTTCTTC. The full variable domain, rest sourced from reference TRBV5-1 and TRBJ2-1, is KAGVTQTPRYLIKTRGQQVTLSCSPISGHRSVSWYQQTPGQGLQFLFEYFSETQRNKGNFPGRFSGRQFSNSRSEMNVSTLELGDSALYLCASSLYIGGRSASGEQFFGPGTRLTVL.

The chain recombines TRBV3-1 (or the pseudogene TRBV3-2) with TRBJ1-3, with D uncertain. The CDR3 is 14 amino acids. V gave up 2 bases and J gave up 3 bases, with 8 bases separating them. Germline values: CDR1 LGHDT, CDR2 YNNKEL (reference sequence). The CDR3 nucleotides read TGTGCCAGCAGCCAACCACTACATGGAAACACCATATATTTT. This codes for CASSQPLHGNTIYF.

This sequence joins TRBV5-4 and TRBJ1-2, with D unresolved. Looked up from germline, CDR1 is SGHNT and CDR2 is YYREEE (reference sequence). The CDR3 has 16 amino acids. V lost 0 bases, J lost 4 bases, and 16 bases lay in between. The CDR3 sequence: CASSLGGTSSGYGYTF. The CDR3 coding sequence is TGTGCCAGCAGCTTGGGTGGCACCTCAAGCGGCTATGGCTACACCTTC.

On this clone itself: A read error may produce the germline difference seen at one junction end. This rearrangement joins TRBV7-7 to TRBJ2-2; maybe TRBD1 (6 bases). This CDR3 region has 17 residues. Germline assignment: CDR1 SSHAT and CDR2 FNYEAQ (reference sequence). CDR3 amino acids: CASSLEFAGANTGELFF. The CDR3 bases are TGTGCTAGCAGCTTAGAATTCGCAGGGGCGAACACCGGGGAGCTGTTTTTT. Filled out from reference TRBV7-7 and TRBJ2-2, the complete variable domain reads GAGVSQSPRYKVTKRGQDVTLRCDPISSHATLYWYQQALGQGPEFLTYFNYEAQPDKSGLPSDRFSAERPEGSISTLTIQRTEQRDSAMYRCASSLEFAGANTGELFFGEGSRLTVL.